The source of this TCR beta chain is a study of low-dose radiotherapy and immunotherapy resistance in tumors. The CDR3 is made up of 14 amino acids. V was pared by 6 bases and J by 4 bases, with 5 bases of the junction left unmatched. The germline CDR1 and CDR2 sequences are DFQATT and SNEGSKA (reference sequence). With TRAV- and TRBV-specific primers, first-strand cDNA was made, covering the alpha and beta chains. With a V-primer adapter and a constant-region primer, TCRs were amplified for around 20 PCR cycles. Each CDR3 protein gets one entry after TCRdb re-called the reads with MiXCR. The table includes 100,000 or so distinct CDR3 sequences, around 21% detected once. This clonotype has ten or more counts. Time point reported: after trial treatment. Treatment reported: LDRT plus nivolumab, ipilimumab, low-dose cyclophosphamide and aspirin (RACIN trial).

This sequence joins TRBV20-1 and TRBJ2-3, with 12 bases identical to TRBD2. This clonotype originated in a male donor with prostate cancer. The sample consisted of PBMCs, taken after low-dose radiotherapy plus immunotherapy. CDR3 region: CSALTSGGPDTQYF. In DNA form, the CDR3 reads TGCAGTGCGCTGACTAGCGGGGGCCCAGATACGCAGTATTTT.